The clone carrying this T cell receptor (beta chain) has more than one count but fewer than ten. Its antigen is as yet unknown. The data were taken from a study of identical twins. Findings and caveats of the study: The degree of excess twin sharing was weaker in beta out-of-frame sequences. Out-of-frame sharing of TCR alpha in monozygotic twins was underestimated by models. Zero-insertion analyses were open to partial confounding by invariant MAIT and iNKT cells.

From the 5' RACE reads, TCRdb called clonotypes with MiXCR, one entry per CDR3 protein. The data show 600,000 to 700,000 distinct CDR3 sequences, approximately 21% seen once. Healthy Caucasians alone served as donors. V was trimmed by 1 base and J by 5 bases, leaving 5 bases between them. CDR3 length equals 12 residues. Another study also made use of these data, one on T cells expressing NK-cell markers.

This clonotype was sampled from a woman younger than 35 in good health. J is TRBJ1-2 and V is TRBV12-3 or TRBV12-4; D unclear. Source material: PBMCs. The CDR3 spells CASSLVLYGYTF. CDR3 DNA: TGTGCCAGCAGTTTAGTATTATATGGCTACACCTTC.